This is a list of T cell receptor beta chains from one sample in a study of monozygotic twins with inflammatory bowel disease. With the 5' RACE reads reprocessed, TCRdb shows one record per CDR3 protein and no DNA. The sample totals 350,000 to 400,000 distinct CDR3 sequences; its top ten clones hold 2.5% to 3%. The sequencing input was blood. The origin of the receptors is a human donor with ulcerative colitis or Crohn's disease, or a healthy co-twin of an affected twin (not recorded which). CDR3s include the opening cysteine and the closing phenylalanine or tryptophan.

J gene	V gene	CDR3 protein
TRBJ2-1	TRBV5-1	CASSSRLETNEQFF
TRBJ2-5	TRBV6-1	CASSPQTGEYQETQYF
TRBJ2-1	TRBV2	CASRIRSGAEQFF
TRBJ1-5	TRBV6-2/TRBV6-3	CASSHPSGRGNQPQHF
TRBJ2-5	TRBV18	CASSPRLAGNQETQYF
TRBJ1-3	TRBV4-2	CASSQELDTIYF
TRBJ2-3	TRBV9	CASSVGGGAWGDTQYF
TRBJ2-1	TRBV5-1	CASSADWLQGEQFF
TRBJ2-1	TRBV6-1	CASSLWDVSSYNEQFF
TRBJ1-1	TRBV6-1	CASREFSVLGTEAFF
TRBJ2-7	TRBV7-9	CASSSTRESLYEQYF
TRBJ1-5	TRBV6-1	CASRQQGSNQPQHF
TRBJ2-4	TRBV4-1	CASSPGTGGILAKNIQYF
TRBJ1-1	TRBV29-1	CSSLGNTEAFF
TRBJ1-5	TRBV7-2	CASSLAPNRVQPQHF
TRBJ2-1	TRBV28	CASSLWGGLANEQFF
TRBJ1-2	TRBV4-2	CAFGDRDRGSGYTF
TRBJ2-7	TRBV18	CASSLNRETGPYEQYF
TRBJ2-3	TRBV5-1	CASSLVGVVEQIPDTQYF
TRBJ1-5	TRBV5-1	CASSFGTGPQPQHF
TRBJ2-2	TRBV28	CASRDRDSNTGELFF
TRBJ1-5	TRBV6-5	CASSYAGQGRQPQHF
TRBJ1-3	TRBV29-1	CSADARSGNTIYF
TRBJ2-3	TRBV6-2/TRBV6-3	CASSYLRGTSGGASEDTQYF
TRBJ2-2	TRBV6-5	CASSYSGGINTGELFF
TRBJ2-1	TRBV19	CASAPLAGQMVEQFF
TRBJ2-7	TRBV12-3/TRBV12-4	CASSRGHLYEQYF
TRBJ2-4	TRBV4-1	CASSLTGAIAKNIQYF
TRBJ1-6	TRBV5-1	CASSLVGTSWGSYNSPLHF
TRBJ1-1	TRBV23-1	CASSQQGSTEAFF
TRBJ1-1	TRBV12-5	CASGQTGTFIRNTEAFF
TRBJ2-2	TRBV9	CASSAVVFTGELFF
TRBJ2-5	TRBV24-1	CATSEGDPETQYF